The 8 T cell receptor beta chains in this list originate from one sample, sequenced in a study of neurological immune-mediated disorders. TCRdb recomputed calls from the 5' RACE reads with MiXCR, one row per CDR3 protein. The sample includes 95,000 to 110,000 distinct CDR3 sequences, 11% of them seen just once. Time point of the sample: longitudinal time-point 3. Sequenced input: PBMCs. The source is a female donor with HTLV-1-associated myelopathy (HAM/TSP).

Many counts were recorded for this clonotype. The V and J genes are TRBV5-1 and TRBJ1-2; 7 bases map to TRBD1. The CDR3 is 14 amino acids. V lost 2 bases to trimming and J lost 3 bases; unmatched junction nucleotides: 4. Per germline, CDR1 SGHRS and CDR2 YFSETQ. The CDR3 here is CASSLGQVYYGYTF. The CDR3 DNA follows: TGCGCCAGCAGCTTAGGACAGGTCTACTATGGCTACACCTTC.

This clonotype has ten or more counts. The chain recombines TRBV10-2 with TRBJ2-1, with D tentatively TRBD1 (6 bases). CDR1 and CDR2 from the germline V gene are WSHSY and SAAADI. This CDR3 has 14 residues. V lost 8 bases and J 8 bases, leaving 19 bases between the germline ends. CDR3 coding DNA: TGCGCCAGCGCTCCGGGACACCCGGCGGATGAGCAGTTCTTC. This gives the protein CASAPGHPADEQFF.

This clonotype was recorded at least ten times. The V call is TRBV28, the J call TRBJ2-1, with 7 bases lining up with TRBD1. The CDR3 totals 14 residues. V dropped 1 base and J dropped 7; count of bases not matched to a gene: 4. Germline lookup yields CDR1 MDHEN and CDR2 SYDVKM. This chain's CDR3 is CASSLLGQINEQFF. CDR3 DNA: TGTGCCAGCAGTTTATTGGGACAGATTAATGAGCAGTTCTTC.

There are a few counts of this clonotype. Because the CDR3's place on the DNA is in doubt, the DNA is left out and the CDR3 is given as listed by TCRdb. The chain has TRBV7-9 and TRBJ2-5; no DNA check was done on the table's D call, TRBD1. CDR1 and CDR2 from the germline V gene are SEHNR and FQNEAQ (reference sequence). The CDR3 region is 23 residues in length, termini included. Here the CDR3 reads CASSFYICSARDVGQSGSETQYF.

For this clonotype: Germline and junction disagree at one end, which may indicate a read error. The genes are TRBV27 and TRBJ2-3; the match to TRBD1 covers 11 bases. The CDR3 spans 15 residues. The germline V gene encodes CDR1 MNHEY and CDR2 SMNVEV (reference sequence). This CDR3 is CDSSLDRGRPDTQYF. The CDR3 DNA reads TGTGACAGCAGTTTGGACAGGGGGCGTCCAGATACGCAGTATTTT.

This sequence joins TRBV2 and TRBJ1-1; no firm D call. Germline loops: CDR1 SNHLY, CDR2 FYNNEI. V was cut by 7 bases and J by 3 bases, with 12 bases left in between. CDR3 length equals 13 residues. The CDR3 nucleotides read TGTGCCAGCAAAAAGGACTTGGACACTGAAGCTTTCTTT. Its translation: CASKKDLDTEAFF.

This clonotype was picked up many times. CDR3 bases: TGCGCCAGCAGCCAGGGACTGAGGTCAGGCTATGGCTACACCTTC. Protein product: CASSQGLRSGYGYTF. The chain has TRBV5-1 and TRBJ1-2, with TRBD1 as a possible D gene (5 bases). The CDR3 contains 15 residues. The V gene's germline CDR1 is SGHRS and CDR2 YFSETQ. V shed 4 bases and J shed 4 bases, with 17 bases lying between them.

At least ten counts were recorded for this clonotype. CDR3 in DNA: TGCGCCAGCAGCCAAGATCCAGCGGGGTTCCTGGGGGATACGCAGTATTTT. Protein product: CASSQDPAGFLGDTQYF. The chain recombines TRBV4-1 with TRBJ2-3, with TRBD2 matching 7 bases. Unmatched junction bases numbered 12, after V lost 0 bases and J lost 6 bases. This CDR3 contains 17 residues. CDR1 MGHRA and CDR2 YSYEKL come from the germline V gene.